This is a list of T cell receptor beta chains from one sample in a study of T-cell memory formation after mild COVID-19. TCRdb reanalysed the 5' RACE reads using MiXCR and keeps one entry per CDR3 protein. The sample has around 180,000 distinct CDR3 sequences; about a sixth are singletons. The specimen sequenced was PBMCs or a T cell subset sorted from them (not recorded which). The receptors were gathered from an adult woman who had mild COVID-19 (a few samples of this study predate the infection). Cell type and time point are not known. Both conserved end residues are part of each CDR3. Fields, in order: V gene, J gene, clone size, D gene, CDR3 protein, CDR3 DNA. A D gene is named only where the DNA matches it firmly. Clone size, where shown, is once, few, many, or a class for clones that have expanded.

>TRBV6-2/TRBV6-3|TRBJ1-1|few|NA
CASSYFIGTEAFF
TGTGCCAGCAGTTATTTCATTGGGACTGAAGCTTTCTTT
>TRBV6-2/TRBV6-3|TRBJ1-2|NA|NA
CASSLQSYLYGYTF
TGTGCCAGCAGCTTACAGTCTTACCTCTATGGCTACACCTTC
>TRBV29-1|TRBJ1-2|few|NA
CSVFGGDGYTF
TGCAGCGTGTTTGGCGGGGATGGCTACACCTTC
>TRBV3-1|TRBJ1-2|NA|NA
CASSQGRQSLYGYTF
TGTGCCAGCAGCCAAGGAAGACAGAGCCTCTATGGCTACACCTTC
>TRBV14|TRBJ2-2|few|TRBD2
CASSPLAGNTGELFF
TGTGCCAGCAGCCCTCTAGCGGGAAACACCGGGGAGCTGTTTTTT
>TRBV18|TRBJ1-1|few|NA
CASSPQEAVTEAFF
TGTGCCAGCTCACCACAGGAGGCTGTCACTGAAGCTTTCTTT
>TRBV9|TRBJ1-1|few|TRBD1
CASSVTAEIMRQGPEAFF
TGTGCCAGCAGCGTAACCGCGGAAATAATGCGACAGGGCCCTGAAGCTTTCTTT
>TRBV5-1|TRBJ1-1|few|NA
CASSTQPNGPEAFF
TGCGCCAGCAGTACCCAACCCAATGGCCCTGAAGCTTTCTTT
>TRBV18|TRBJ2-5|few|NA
CASSPPQEKTQYF
TGTGCCAGCTCACCTCCGCAGGAGAAGACCCAGTACTTC
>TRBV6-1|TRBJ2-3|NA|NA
CASSERKGGITDTQYF
TGTGCCAGCAGCGAGAGGAAGGGGGGGATCACAGATACGCAGTATTTT
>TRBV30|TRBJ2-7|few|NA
CAWSVGIYEQYF
TGTGCCTGGAGTGTAGGTATCTACGAGCAGTACTTC
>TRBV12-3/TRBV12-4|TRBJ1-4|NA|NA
CASSRRGTEEKLFF
TGTGCCAGCAGTCGTAGGGGTACGGAAGAAAAACTGTTTTTT
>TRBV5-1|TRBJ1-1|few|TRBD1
CASSLTGQEVTEAFF
TGCGCCAGCAGTTTAACGGGACAGGAGGTCACTGAAGCTTTCTTT
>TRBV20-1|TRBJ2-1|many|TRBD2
CSAASGAYNEQFF
TGCAGTGCTGCTAGCGGGGCTTACAATGAGCAGTTCTTC
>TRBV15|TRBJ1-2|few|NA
CATSRENSVIYGYTF
TGTGCCACCAGCAGAGAGAACAGCGTAATCTATGGCTACACCTTC
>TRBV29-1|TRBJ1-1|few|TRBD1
CSVARTGGMTEAFF
TGCAGCGTTGCCCGGACAGGGGGGATGACTGAAGCTTTCTTT
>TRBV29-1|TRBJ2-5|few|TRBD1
CSVEPQGVETQYF
TGCAGCGTTGAACCACAGGGGGTCGAGACCCAGTACTTC
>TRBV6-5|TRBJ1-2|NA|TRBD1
CASSQSSGQGEIYGYTF
TGTGCCAGCAGTCAATCCAGCGGACAGGGTGAGATCTATGGCTACACCTTC
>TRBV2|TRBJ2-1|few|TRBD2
CASSDWGGSYNEQFF
TGTGCCAGCAGTGATTGGGGGGGCTCCTACAATGAGCAGTTCTTC
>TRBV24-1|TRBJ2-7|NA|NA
CATSDSTGTPNDEQYF
TGTGCCACCAGTGACTCCACCGGGACGCCCAACGACGAGCAGTACTTC
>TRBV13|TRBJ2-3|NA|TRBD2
CASSLRGGLRTDTQYF
TGTGCCAGCAGCCTACGGGGGGGTTTAAGGACAGATACGCAGTATTTT
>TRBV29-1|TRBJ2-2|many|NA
CSVNSGTTGELFF
TGCAGCGTCAATAGCGGAACCACCGGGGAGCTGTTTTTT
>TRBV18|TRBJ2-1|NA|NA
CASSRGRDNEQFF
TGTGCCAGCTCACGAGGCAGGGACAATGAGCAGTTCTTC
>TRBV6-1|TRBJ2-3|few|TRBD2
CASTNKRSGGGADTQYF
TGTGCCAGCACCAACAAACGATCGGGGGGGGGCGCAGATACGCAGTATTTT
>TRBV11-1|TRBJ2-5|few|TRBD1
CASGAGDRTQETQYF
TGTGCCAGCGGCGCTGGGGACAGGACGCAAGAGACCCAGTACTTC
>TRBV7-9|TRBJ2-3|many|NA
CASSLVLNTQYF
TGTGCCAGCAGCTTAGTGTTAAATACGCAGTATTTT
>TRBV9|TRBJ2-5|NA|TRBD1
CASSGGQVGETQYF
TGTGCCAGCAGCGGGGGACAGGTAGGAGAGACCCAGTACTTC
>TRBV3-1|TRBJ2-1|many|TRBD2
CASNPTGLAGNEQFF
TGTGCCAGCAACCCAACGGGACTAGCGGGAAATGAGCAGTTCTTC
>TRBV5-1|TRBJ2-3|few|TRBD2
CASSPGLAGGSGYTDTQYF
TGCGCCAGCAGCCCCGGACTAGCGGGGGGCAGTGGTTACACAGATACGCAGTATTTT
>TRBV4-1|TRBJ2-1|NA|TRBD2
CASSMTPSGGVNEQFF
TGCGCCAGCAGCATGACACCCTCGGGAGGAGTTAATGAGCAGTTCTTC
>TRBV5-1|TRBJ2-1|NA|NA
CASSLVTWVLNEQFF
TGCGCCAGCAGCTTGGTGACATGGGTCTTAAATGAGCAGTTCTTC
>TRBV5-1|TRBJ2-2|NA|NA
CASRLSGDTGELFF
TGCGCCAGCAGATTGTCTGGCGACACCGGGGAGCTGTTTTTT
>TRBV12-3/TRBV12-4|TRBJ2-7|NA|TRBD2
CASSRPGLAGIYEQYF
TGTGCCAGCAGTCGTCCGGGACTAGCGGGGATTTACGAGCAGTACTTC
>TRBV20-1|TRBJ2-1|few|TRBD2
CSASGLAGHNEQFF
TGCAGTGCCTCGGGACTAGCGGGGCACAATGAGCAGTTCTTC
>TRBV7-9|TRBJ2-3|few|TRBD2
CASSLDRSSGGAADTQYF
TGTGCCAGCAGCTTAGACCGTTCTAGCGGGGGGGCCGCAGATACGCAGTATTTT
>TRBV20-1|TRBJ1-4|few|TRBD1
CSARDRTGDQKKLFF
TGCAGTGCTAGAGACCGGACAGGAGACCAGAAGAAACTGTTTTTT
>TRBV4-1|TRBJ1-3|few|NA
CASSQEGRGNTIYF
TGCGCCAGCAGCCAAGAGGGTAGGGGAAACACCATATATTTT
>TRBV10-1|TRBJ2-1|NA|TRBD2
CASSVWSSGRINEQFF
TGCGCCAGCAGTGTGTGGTCTAGCGGGAGGATCAATGAGCAGTTCTTC
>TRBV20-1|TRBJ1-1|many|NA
CSARAESLNTEAFF
TGCAGTGCTAGGGCTGAGAGTCTGAACACTGAAGCTTTCTTT
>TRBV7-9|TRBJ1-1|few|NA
CASSKDSYNTEAFF
TGTGCCAGCAGCAAAGACAGCTATAACACTGAAGCTTTCTTT
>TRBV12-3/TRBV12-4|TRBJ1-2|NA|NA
CASSFEGSYGYTF
TGTGCCAGCAGTTTTGAGGGGAGCTATGGCTACACCTTC
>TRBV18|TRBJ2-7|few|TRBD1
CASSPVSGTELSKWDF
TGTGCCAGCTCACCGGTTTCCGGGACAGAGCTGTCGAAATGGGACTTC
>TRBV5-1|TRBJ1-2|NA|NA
CASSFSTADYGYTF
TGCGCCAGCAGCTTTTCAACAGCCGATTATGGCTACACCTTC
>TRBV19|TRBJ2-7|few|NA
CASSIRLSSYEQYF
TGTGCCAGTAGTATCCGCCTAAGCTCCTACGAGCAGTACTTC
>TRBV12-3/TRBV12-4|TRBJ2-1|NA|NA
CASSPRRGLRNEQFF
TGTGCCAGCAGTCCTCGCCGGGGCCTGCGGAATGAGCAGTTCTTC
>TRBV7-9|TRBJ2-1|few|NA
CASRSQGSNNEQFF
TGTGCCAGCAGGAGTCAGGGGAGCAACAATGAGCAGTTCTTC
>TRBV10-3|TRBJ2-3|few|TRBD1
CATRGPGTDTQYF
TGTGCCACCAGGGGGCCTGGGACAGATACGCAGTATTTT
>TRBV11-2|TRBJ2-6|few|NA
CASSSQGYGANVLTF
TGTGCCAGCAGCTCCCAGGGCTATGGGGCCAACGTCCTGACTTTC
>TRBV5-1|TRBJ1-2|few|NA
CASSLGQADYTF
TGCGCCAGCAGCTTGGGCCAGGCAGACTACACCTTC
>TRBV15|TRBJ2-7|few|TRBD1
CATGSTGENSYEQYF
TGTGCCACAGGGAGTACAGGGGAAAACTCCTACGAGCAGTACTTC
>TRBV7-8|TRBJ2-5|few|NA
CASRQTVETQYF
TGTGCCAGCAGGCAGACCGTAGAGACCCAGTACTTC
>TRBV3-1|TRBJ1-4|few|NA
CASSQLEPYEKLFF
TGTGCCAGCAGCCAACTTGAGCCTTATGAAAAACTGTTTTTT
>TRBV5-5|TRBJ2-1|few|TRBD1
CASSQKTGVNEQFF
TGTGCCAGCAGCCAAAAGACAGGGGTCAATGAGCAGTTCTTC
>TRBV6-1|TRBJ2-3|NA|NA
CASSDPSGGANTDTQYF
TGTGCCAGCAGTGACCCAAGTGGAGGGGCGAACACAGATACGCAGTATTTT
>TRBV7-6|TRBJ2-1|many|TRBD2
CASSLVAGLAGKNEQFF
TGTGCCAGCAGCTTAGTGGCTGGACTAGCGGGGAAGAATGAGCAGTTCTTC